This note documents a single T cell receptor beta chain sequence. The antigen it binds to is not known. Within one base of it there is no much larger clone, and no base qualities were kept. The data belong to a study of control samples from healthy donors and cancer patients (dated by TCRdb to about 2020). V loses 7 bases of germline sequence and J loses 9 bases, and the interval between the two ends is 10 bases. CDR1 LNHDA and CDR2 SQIVND were looked up in the germline V gene (reference sequence). Inclusive of the bounding cysteine and phenylalanine, the CDR3 is 11 residues long. Just CDR3 DNA is preserved here, 33 bases in frame from base 1. The method behind the library was the immunoSEQ multiplex PCR assay. This is the immuneACCESS table as TCRdb keeps it, with only in-frame sequences that have V and J called. A part of the clones is gone; compared with another copy, unresolved V genes explain less than half, and the rest is unexplained. A total of tens of thousands of clones appear in this sample, approximately 93% of them only once. The ten largest clones add up to about 1.3% of the sample.

The sequence is built from TRBV19 and TRBJ2-1; confidence is insufficient to name the D gene. Sequences were obtained from PBMCs. The TCR sequence derives from a woman between 40 and 55 years old with lung cancer. The nucleotides are TGTGCCAGTACCCTGATTCGTGAGCAGTTCTTC. It translates as CASTLIREQFF.